Following are 25 T cell receptor beta chains from one sample sequenced in a study of Ad26.COV2.S vaccination and SARS-CoV-2 variants. TCRdb keeps only in-frame clones here, not all; method: immunoSEQ multiplex PCR. The table records fewer than 100,000 clones, 82% of them present only once. Material: peripheral blood, obtained after recovery from COVID-19. The receptors come from a human donor who had recovered from COVID-19.

The V and J genes are TRBV3-1 (or the pseudogene TRBV3-2) and TRBJ2-2; D might be TRBD1 (6 bases). This CDR3 has 12 residues. Germline CDR1 is LGHDT and CDR2 is YNNKEL (reference sequence). V lost 3 bases and J lost 11, with 10 bases in between. This CDR3 reads CASSQFGTELFF. In nucleotides, the CDR3 is TGTGCCAGCAGCCAGTTCGGGACAGAGCTGTTTTTT.

The chain couples TRBV19 to TRBJ1-4; D is uncertain. The V gene lost 6 bases and the J gene lost 4 bases, with 3 bases spanning the gap. Germline CDR1 is LNHDA and CDR2 is SQIVND (reference sequence). This CDR3 spans 11 amino acids. The CDR3: CASRLNEKLFF. Written as DNA, the CDR3 is TGTGCCAGTAGACTTAATGAAAAACTGTTTTTT.

There are a few counts of this clone. The chain combines TRBV6-1 with TRBJ1-5, with D uncertain. The germline CDR1 and CDR2 sequences are MNHNS and SASEGT. Trimming left V 3 bases short and J 1 base short, with 7 bases between. The CDR3 is 14 residues long. CDR3 nucleotides: TGTGCCAGCAGTGAGGAGTACAGCAATCAGCCCCAGCATTTT. Protein product: CASSEEYSNQPQHF.

The chain joins TRBV3-1 (or the pseudogene TRBV3-2) to TRBJ2-7; possibly TRBD2 for D (6 bases). Trimming cost V 8 bases and J 0 bases, with 11 bases left between them. Germline V lookup: CDR1 LGHDT, CDR2 YNNKEL (reference sequence). CDR3 length: 13 amino acids. The CDR3 region has the DNA TGTGCCAGCCAGAGCGGGTCCTCCTACGAGCAGTACTTC. Protein: CASQSGSSYEQYF.

The chain combines TRBV7-8 with TRBJ2-1; 12 bases line up with TRBD2. Per the germline V gene, CDR1 is SGHVS and CDR2 is FQNEAQ. V shed 5 bases and J 9 bases; nucleotides not matched to a gene: 8. The CDR3 is 15 amino acids. The CDR3 sequence: CASSHRTSGIVEQFF. As DNA, the CDR3 is TGTGCCAGCAGCCACCGGACTAGCGGGATCGTTGAGCAGTTCTTC.

This clone occurred once. The chain has TRBV5-1 and TRBJ1-2, with a weak D call TRBD1 (5 bases). The CDR3 covers 13 residues. The V gene's germline CDR1 is SGHRS and CDR2 YFSETQ. The V and J ends lost 4 bases and 2 bases respectively, with 9 bases between them. The CDR3 bases are TGCGCCAGCAGCGCGGGACTGAACTATGGCTACACCTTC. Translated: CASSAGLNYGYTF.

This clone occurred a few times. The rearrangement joins TRBV2 to TRBJ1-5; perhaps TRBD1 as D (5 bases). This CDR3 contains 14 residues. V lost 4 bases and J 2 bases, leaving 9 bases between the germline ends. The germline V gene has CDR1 SNHLY and CDR2 FYNNEI. CDR3 loop: CASSGLQGNQPQHF. Written as DNA, the CDR3 is TGTGCCAGCAGTGGTCTACAGGGCAATCAGCCCCAGCATTTT.

V usage is TRBV3-1 (or the pseudogene TRBV3-2) and J usage is TRBJ1-4; the D is unclear. The CDR3 consists of 15 residues. Trimming stripped 5 bases from V and 4 bases from J, with 14 bases between. The V gene's germline CDR1 is LGHDT and CDR2 YNNKEL (reference sequence). This chain's CDR3 is CASSEGNGYNEKLFF. Here the CDR3 DNA reads TGTGCCAGCAGCGAAGGCAACGGTTATAATGAAAAACTGTTTTTT.

This rearrangement joins TRBV13 to TRBJ1-1; 8 nucleotides agree with TRBD1. The length of the CDR3 is 14 residues. V was pared by 3 bases and J by 4 bases, with 4 bases of the junction left unmatched. Germline V gene lookup returns CDR1 PRHDT and CDR2 FYEKMQ (reference sequence). The CDR3: CASSFSGGGTEAFF. The CDR3 nucleotides read TGTGCCAGCAGCTTTTCAGGGGGCGGCACTGAAGCTTTCTTT.

This clone was seen once. The V and J genes are TRBV5-4 and TRBJ2-5; 9 bases align to TRBD1. The V segment lost 5 bases and the J segment 5 bases; nucleotides outside the gene matches: 7. The CDR3 totals 14 residues. Germline CDR1 is SGHNT and CDR2 is YYREEE (reference sequence). The CDR3 DNA sequence: TGTGCCAGCAGGTATACAGGGGGCAGGGAGACCCAGTACTTC. It codes for CASRYTGGRETQYF.

This chain joins TRBV11-1 and TRBJ2-7, with 9 nucleotides matching TRBD1. There are 14 residues in the CDR3. Germline V gene lookup returns CDR1 SGHAT and CDR2 FQDESV (reference sequence). Losses at the gene ends were 1 base for V and 11 bases for J; bases not matched to a gene: 9. The CDR3 is CASSLGQGGPPKYF. In DNA, the CDR3 is TGTGCCAGCAGCTTAGGACAGGGGGGACCACCGAAGTACTTC.

The chain joins TRBV6-7 to TRBJ1-1; D might be TRBD1 (5 bases). Being an ORF, TRBV6-7 has a function that is uncertain. The CDR3 totals 13 residues. The V and J ends lost 2 bases and 8 bases respectively, with 12 bases between them. The CDR3 DNA reads TGTGCCAGCAGTTACCCACCCCGGGACGAAGCTTTCTTT. Its protein product is CASSYPPRDEAFF.

V usage is TRBV5-4 and J usage is TRBJ2-3, with 7 positions matching TRBD1. Trimming took 0 bases from V and 4 from J; bases not matched to a gene: 2. In germline, CDR1 is SGHNT, CDR2 YYREEE (reference sequence). The CDR3 is 14 amino acids. The DNA for the CDR3 is TGTGCCAGCAGCTTGGGGCAGGGGGCAGATACGCAGTATTTT. It is translated as CASSLGQGADTQYF. The whole variable domain, filled in from reference TRBV5-4 and TRBJ2-3, reads ETGVTQSPTHLIKTRGQQVTLRCSSQSGHNTVSWYQQALGQGPQFIFQYYREEENGRGNFPPRFSGLQFPNYSSELNVNALELDDSALYLCASSLGQGADTQYFGPGTRLTVL.

V and J are TRBV24-1 and TRBJ2-7, with D unresolved. Trimming pared 4 bases from V and 2 bases from J, leaving 5 bases between. This CDR3 contains 12 residues. In germline, CDR1 is KGHDR, CDR2 SFDVKD. CDR3 in DNA: TGTGCCACCAGTGACCGAACCTACGAGCAGTACTTC. Amino acid sequence: CATSDRTYEQYF.

The rearrangement joins TRBV5-1 to TRBJ1-2, with D tentatively TRBD1 (5 bases). The germline CDR1 and CDR2 sequences are SGHRS and YFSETQ. The V end lost 4 bases, the J end lost 0 bases, and 13 bases lay between the germline ends. The CDR3 totals 15 residues. CDR3 bases: TGCGCCAGCAGCGGGGGTACAGGTGCTAACTATGGCTACACCTTC. Translated, it gives CASSGGTGANYGYTF.

The V and J genes are TRBV10-3 and TRBJ1-1; no clear D gene. Germline V lookup: CDR1 ENHRY, CDR2 SYGVKD. V was cut by 3 bases and J by 10 bases, with 15 bases left in between. This CDR3 has 13 residues. CDR3 loop: CAISEGPRNSAFF. CDR3 bases: TGTGCCATCAGTGAAGGACCCCGGAATTCAGCTTTCTTT.

V gene TRBV7-9 combines with J gene TRBJ2-2, with a tentative D call TRBD1 (5 bases). Per the germline V gene, CDR1 is SEHNR and CDR2 is FQNEAQ (reference sequence). The V gene lost 5 bases and the J gene lost 0 bases, with 22 bases spanning the gap. This CDR3 is 19 amino acids long. The CDR3: CASSLTRAIGFANTGELFF. The CDR3 DNA sequence: TGTGCCAGCAGCCTAACCAGGGCTATCGGGTTCGCGAACACCGGGGAGCTGTTTTTT. Full variable domain (remainder filled in from reference TRBV7-9 and TRBJ2-2): DTGVSQNPRHKITKRGQNVTFRCDPISEHNRLYWYRQTLGQGPEFLTYFQNEAQLEKSRLLSDRFSAERPKGSFSTLEIQRTEQGDSAMYLCASSLTRAIGFANTGELFFGEGSRLTVL.

CDR3 in amino acids: CASSRSPGQGGSPLHF. CDR3 in DNA: TGTGCCAGCAGCCGCAGCCCGGGACAGGGAGGTTCACCCCTCCACTTT. This sequence joins TRBV5-5 and TRBJ1-6; TRBD1 agrees at 9 bases. Germline CDR1 and CDR2: SGHKS and YYEKEE (reference sequence). Trimming cost V 4 bases and J 9 bases; bases outside gene matches: 11. This CDR3 is 16 amino acids long.

The rearrangement uses TRBV3-1 (or the pseudogene TRBV3-2) and TRBJ1-1; no reliable D call. Germline values: CDR1 LGHDT, CDR2 YNNKEL (reference sequence). The CDR3 spans 13 residues. V shed 4 bases and J shed 5 bases, with 11 bases lying between them. The CDR3 spells CASSPRRRTEAFF. The CDR3 region has the DNA TGTGCCAGCAGCCCCCGCAGGAGGACTGAAGCTTTCTTT.

Of note for this clone: The sample carries other DNA sequences with the same CDR3. The rearrangement links TRBV5-1 to TRBJ2-2; D is perhaps TRBD2 (6 bases). V dropped 0 bases and J dropped 0 bases, with 9 bases sitting between them. The CDR3 spans 16 residues. Per germline, CDR1 SGHRS and CDR2 YFSETQ. DNA of the CDR3: TGCGCCAGCAGCTTGGGCGGGACCGCGAACACCGGGGAGCTGTTTTTT. This encodes CASSLGGTANTGELFF.

V gene TRBV6-2 or TRBV6-3 combines with J gene TRBJ2-3; either TRBD1 or TRBD2 may fit D (5 bases each). The V end was cut by 2 bases, the J end by 2 bases, with 17 bases between. The CDR3 is 17 amino acids. Germline assignment: CDR1 MNHEY and CDR2 SVGEGT. CDR3 region: CASSYRSAGAPTDTQYF. For the CDR3, the DNA is TGTGCCAGCAGTTACCGGTCGGCCGGGGCCCCCACAGATACGCAGTATTTT.

As to this clone: This same CDR3 is encoded by further DNA sequences in the sample. This chain connects TRBV2 to TRBJ1-2; 7 bases fit TRBD1. Germline V CDR1 and CDR2: SNHLY, FYNNEI. Losses at the gene ends were 1 base for V and 8 bases for J; bases not matched to a gene: 13. The CDR3 is made up of 16 amino acids. The CDR3 DNA reads TGTGCCAGCAGTGAAGGGGGGCGCCCAGGGGGGCGGGGCTACACCTTC. Translation: CASSEGGRPGGRGYTF.

The CDR3: CASSQSYRSYEQYF. CDR3 DNA: TGTGCCAGCAGCCAATCCTACAGGTCCTACGAGCAGTACTTC. The chain has TRBV3-1 (or the pseudogene TRBV3-2) and TRBJ2-7, with a tentative D call TRBD1 (5 bases). This CDR3 spans 14 amino acids. V was clipped by 2 bases and J by 1 base, with 9 bases between them. Germline CDR1 and CDR2: LGHDT and YNNKEL (reference sequence).

The CDR3 here is CASSSWAYSNQPQHF. DNA of the CDR3: TGTGCCAGCAGTAGTTGGGCCTATAGCAATCAGCCCCAGCATTTT. V is TRBV27 and J is TRBJ1-5, with D unresolved. The germline CDR1 and CDR2 sequences are MNHEY and SMNVEV (reference sequence). V lost 5 bases to trimming and J lost 0 bases, with 11 bases between them. The CDR3 is 15 amino acids.

This sequence joins TRBV7-9 and TRBJ2-7; D perhaps matches TRBD1 (6 bases). CDR3 size: 11 residues. V lost 5 bases to trimming and J lost 6 bases, with 8 bases between them. Germline CDR1 SEHNR, CDR2 FQNEAQ (reference sequence). CDR3 coding DNA: TGTGCCAGCAGCCCAGGGGTCGAGCAGTACTTC. Its translation: CASSPGVEQYF.